This entry features one TCR beta chain sequence. The antigen is unknown. This sample is drawn from a study of OX40 agonist ivuxolimab in advanced cancers. Study details: Partial response was recorded in three patients: one hepatocellular carcinoma and two cutaneous melanoma cases.

Libraries were prepared by immunoSEQ multiplex PCR; TCRdb keeps only in-frame clonotypes and omits some of them. The repertoire consists of 90,000 to 120,000 clones, with approximately 89% occurring once and the leading ten covering 1% to 1.5%. Trimming removed 5 bases from V and 5 bases from J, with 4 bases in between. The CDR3 consists of 11 residues. The germline V gene has CDR1 SGHAT and CDR2 FQNNGV. General study points: In CD8+ T cells, expanded clones were on average more numerous than in CD4+.

The sample consisted of CD4+ or CD8+ T cells sorted from blood, taken in a trial of the OX40 agonist ivuxolimab. The clonotype comes from an adult with an advanced solid tumor such as melanoma, head and neck, liver or kidney cancer. J is TRBJ2-1 and V is TRBV11-2; no reliable D call. The CDR3 here is CASSIDNEQFF. The CDR3 DNA reads as TGTGCCAGCAGCATTGACAATGAGCAGTTCTTC.